The clone carrying this TCR beta chain came up a few times. Its antigen is undetermined. The data originate from a study of CD8+ T cells in alopecia areata. The overall study: Patients in the treated group were given tofacitinib by mouth, 5 to 10 mg twice a day. The protocol delivered tofacitinib for 6 to 18 months, then withdrew it for 6 months. Regarding the study as a whole: Tofacitinib significantly reduced both scalp clonality and expanded CD8+ clones among the top 100.

Treatment defined: oral pan-JAK inhibitor, 5-10 mg twice daily. Alopecia areata patients had lesional scalp punch biopsies and peripheral blood taken from them. Sequencing used cDNA as its template, made by extracting RNA and reverse transcribing it. Generated by immunoSEQ multiplex PCR, the TCRdb table keeps only in-frame clones and is missing some. The sample lists about 260,000 clones; 60% were seen once. Per the germline V gene, CDR1 is SQVTM and CDR2 is ANQGSEA. With 5 bases removed from V and 2 bases from J, the gap between germline ends came to 11 bases. This CDR3 is 13 amino acids long. Sequences were derived from CD4+ T cells sorted from blood, sampled at roughly week 52, from a patient treated with tofacitinib. This chain links TRBV29-1 with TRBJ2-3; D may be TRBD2 (5 bases). This TCR derives from a human donor with alopecia areata. The CDR3 coding sequence is TGCAGCGTTCGTGGACTGCTCACAGATACGCAGTATTTT. Translated, it gives CSVRGLLTDTQYF.